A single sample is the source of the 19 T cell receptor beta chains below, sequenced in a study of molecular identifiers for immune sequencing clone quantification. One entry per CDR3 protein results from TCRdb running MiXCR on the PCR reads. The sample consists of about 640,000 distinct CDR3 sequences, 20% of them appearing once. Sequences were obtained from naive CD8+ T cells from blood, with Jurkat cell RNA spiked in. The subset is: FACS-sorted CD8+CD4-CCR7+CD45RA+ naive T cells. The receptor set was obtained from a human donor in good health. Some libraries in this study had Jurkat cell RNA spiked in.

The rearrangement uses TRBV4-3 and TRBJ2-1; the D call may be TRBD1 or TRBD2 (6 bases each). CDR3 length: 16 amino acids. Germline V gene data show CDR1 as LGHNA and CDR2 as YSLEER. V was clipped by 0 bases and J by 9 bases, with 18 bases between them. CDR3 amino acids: CASSQEARGQGIEQFF. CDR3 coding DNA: TGCGCCAGCAGCCAAGAGGCTCGGGGGCAGGGGATTGAGCAGTTCTTC.

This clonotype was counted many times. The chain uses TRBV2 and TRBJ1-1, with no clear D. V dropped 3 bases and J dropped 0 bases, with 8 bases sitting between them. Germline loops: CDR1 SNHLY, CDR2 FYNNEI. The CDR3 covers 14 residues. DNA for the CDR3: TGTGCCAGCAGTGATAGAGAAATGAACACTGAAGCTTTCTTT. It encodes CASSDREMNTEAFF.

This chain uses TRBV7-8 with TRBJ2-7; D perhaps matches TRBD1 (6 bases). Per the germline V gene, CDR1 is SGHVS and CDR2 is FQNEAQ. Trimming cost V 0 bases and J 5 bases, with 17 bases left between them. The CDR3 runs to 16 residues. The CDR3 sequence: CASSLALTGGLDEQYF. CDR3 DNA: TGTGCCAGCAGCTTAGCTTTGACAGGCGGTTTGGACGAGCAGTACTTC.

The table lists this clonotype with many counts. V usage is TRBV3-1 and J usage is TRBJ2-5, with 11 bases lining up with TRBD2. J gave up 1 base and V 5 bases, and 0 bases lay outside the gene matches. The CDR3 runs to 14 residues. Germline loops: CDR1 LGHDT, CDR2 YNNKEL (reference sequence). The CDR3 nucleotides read TGTGCCAGCAGCGGACTAGCGGGCCAAGAGACCCAGTACTTC. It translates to CASSGLAGQETQYF.

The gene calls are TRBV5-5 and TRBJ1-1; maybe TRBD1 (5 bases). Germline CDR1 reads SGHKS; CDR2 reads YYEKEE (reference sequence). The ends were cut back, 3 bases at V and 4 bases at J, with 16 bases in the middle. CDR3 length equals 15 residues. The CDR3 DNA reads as TGTGCCAGCAGCTCGGGCGAGGTGGGGGGCACTGAAGCTTTCTTT. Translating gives CASSSGEVGGTEAFF.

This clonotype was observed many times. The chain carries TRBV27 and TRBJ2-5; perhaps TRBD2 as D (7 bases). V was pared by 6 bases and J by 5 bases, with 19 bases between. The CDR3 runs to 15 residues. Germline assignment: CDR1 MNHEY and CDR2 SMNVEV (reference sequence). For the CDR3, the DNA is TGTGCCAGCAGCCCAAGCCGGGGGGCCGGTGAGACCCAGTACTTC. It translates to CASSPSRGAGETQYF.

The CDR3 reads CASSGGARSNQPQHF. DNA of the CDR3: TGTGCCAGTAGTGGCGGGGCCCGTAGCAATCAGCCCCAGCATTTT. The chain employs TRBV19 and TRBJ1-5, with D perhaps TRBD1 (5 bases). CDR1 is LNHDA, CDR2 SQIVND, per germline (reference sequence). The CDR3 loop spans 15 amino acids. The V end lost 5 bases, the J end lost 0 bases, and 11 bases lay between the germline ends.

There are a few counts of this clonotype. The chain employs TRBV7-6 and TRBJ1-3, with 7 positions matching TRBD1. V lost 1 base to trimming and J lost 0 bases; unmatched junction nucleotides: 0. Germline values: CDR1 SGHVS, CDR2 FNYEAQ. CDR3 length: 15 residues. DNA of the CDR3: TGTGCCAGCAGCTTAGGGGACAGCTCTGGAAACACCATATATTTT. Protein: CASSLGDSSGNTIYF.

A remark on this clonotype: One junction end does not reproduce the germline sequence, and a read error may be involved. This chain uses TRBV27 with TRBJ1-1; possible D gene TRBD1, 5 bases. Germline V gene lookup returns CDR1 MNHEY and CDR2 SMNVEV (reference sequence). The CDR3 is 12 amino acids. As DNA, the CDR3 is TGTGCCTCTGGACGCATAGGGACTGAAGCTCTCTTT. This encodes CASGRIGTEALF.

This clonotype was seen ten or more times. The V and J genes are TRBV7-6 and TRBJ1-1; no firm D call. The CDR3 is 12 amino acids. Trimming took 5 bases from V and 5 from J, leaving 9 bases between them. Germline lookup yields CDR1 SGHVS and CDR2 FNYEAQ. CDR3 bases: TGTGCCAGCAGCAAGTTGGGAACTGAAGCTTTCTTT. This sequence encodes CASSKLGTEAFF. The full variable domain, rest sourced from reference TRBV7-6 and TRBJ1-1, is GAGVSQSPRYKVTKRGQDVALRCDPISGHVSLYWYRQALGQGPEFLTYFNYEAQQDKSGLPNDRFSAERPEGSISTLTIQRTEQRDSAMYRCASSKLGTEAFFGQGTRLTVV.

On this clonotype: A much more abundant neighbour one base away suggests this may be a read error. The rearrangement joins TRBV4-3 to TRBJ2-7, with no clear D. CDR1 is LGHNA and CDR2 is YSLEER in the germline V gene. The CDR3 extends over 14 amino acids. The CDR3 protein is CASGQDSRSYEQYF. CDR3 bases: TGCGCCAGCGGCCAAGACTCCAGGTCCTACGAGCAGTACTTC.

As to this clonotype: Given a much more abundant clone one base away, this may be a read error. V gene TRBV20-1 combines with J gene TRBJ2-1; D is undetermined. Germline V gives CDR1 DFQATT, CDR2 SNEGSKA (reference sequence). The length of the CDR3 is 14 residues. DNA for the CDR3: TGCAGTGCTAGAAGCATAAGCTCCTACGATGAGCAGTTCTTC. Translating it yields CSARSISSYDEQFF.

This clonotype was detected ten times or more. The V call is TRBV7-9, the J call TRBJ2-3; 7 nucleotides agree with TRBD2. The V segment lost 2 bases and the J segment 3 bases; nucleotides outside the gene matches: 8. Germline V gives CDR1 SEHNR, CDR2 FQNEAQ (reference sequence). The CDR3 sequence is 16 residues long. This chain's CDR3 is CASSLLWEGPTDTQYF. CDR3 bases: TGTGCCAGCAGCTTATTGTGGGAGGGCCCAACAGATACGCAGTATTTT. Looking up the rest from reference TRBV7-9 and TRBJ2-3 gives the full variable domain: DTGVSQNPRHKITKRGQNVTFRCDPISEHNRLYWYRQTLGQGPEFLTYFQNEAQLEKSRLLSDRFSAERPKGSFSTLEIQRTEQGDSAMYLCASSLLWEGPTDTQYFGPGTRLTVL.

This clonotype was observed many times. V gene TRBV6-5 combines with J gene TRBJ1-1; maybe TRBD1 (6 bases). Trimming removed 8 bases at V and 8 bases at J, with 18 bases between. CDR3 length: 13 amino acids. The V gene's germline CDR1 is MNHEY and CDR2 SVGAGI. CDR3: CASSTTGQPEAFF. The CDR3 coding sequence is TGTGCCAGCTCCACGACAGGCCAACCCGAAGCTTTCTTT.

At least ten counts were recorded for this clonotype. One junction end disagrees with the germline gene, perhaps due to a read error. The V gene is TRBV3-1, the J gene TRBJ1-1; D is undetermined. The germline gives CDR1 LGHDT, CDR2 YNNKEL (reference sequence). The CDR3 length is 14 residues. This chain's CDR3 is CASSQVGSGTAAFF. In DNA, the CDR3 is TGTGCCAGCAGCCAAGTAGGTTCAGGTACTGCAGCTTTCTTT.

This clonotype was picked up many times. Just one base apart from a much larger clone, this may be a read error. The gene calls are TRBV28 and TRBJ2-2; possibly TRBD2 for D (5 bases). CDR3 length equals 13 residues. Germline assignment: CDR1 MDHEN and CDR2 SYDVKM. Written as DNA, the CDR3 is TGTGCCAGCAGTCTAGGGAACACCGGGGAGCTGTCTTTT. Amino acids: CASSLGNTGELSF.

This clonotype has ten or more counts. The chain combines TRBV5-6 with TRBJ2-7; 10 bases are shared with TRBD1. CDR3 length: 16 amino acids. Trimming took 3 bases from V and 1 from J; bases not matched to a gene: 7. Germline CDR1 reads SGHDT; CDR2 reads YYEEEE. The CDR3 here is CASSSPGQGKSYEQYF. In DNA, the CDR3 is TGTGCCAGCAGCTCTCCGGGACAGGGGAAATCCTACGAGCAGTACTTC.

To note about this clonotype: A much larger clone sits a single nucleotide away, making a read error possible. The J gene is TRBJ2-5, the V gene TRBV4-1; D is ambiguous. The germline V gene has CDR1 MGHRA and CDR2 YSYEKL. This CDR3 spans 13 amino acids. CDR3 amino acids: CVSSQRREETQYF. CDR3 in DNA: TGCGTCAGCAGCCAGAGACGTGAAGAGACCCAGTACTTC.

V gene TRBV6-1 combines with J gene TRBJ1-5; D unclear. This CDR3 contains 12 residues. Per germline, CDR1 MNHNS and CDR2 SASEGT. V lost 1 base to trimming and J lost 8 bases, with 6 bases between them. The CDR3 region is CASSEVREPQHF. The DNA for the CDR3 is TGTGCCAGCAGTGAAGTCCGGGAGCCCCAGCATTTT.